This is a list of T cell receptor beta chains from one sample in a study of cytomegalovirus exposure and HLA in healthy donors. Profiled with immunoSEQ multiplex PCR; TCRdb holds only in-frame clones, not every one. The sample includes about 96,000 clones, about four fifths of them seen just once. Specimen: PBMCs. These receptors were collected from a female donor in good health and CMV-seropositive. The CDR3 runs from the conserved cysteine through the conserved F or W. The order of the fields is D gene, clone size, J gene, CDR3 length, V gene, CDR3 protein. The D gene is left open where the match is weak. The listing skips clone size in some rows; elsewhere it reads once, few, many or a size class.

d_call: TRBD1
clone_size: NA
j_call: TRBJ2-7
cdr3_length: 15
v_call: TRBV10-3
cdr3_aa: CATASRDRIAYEQYF

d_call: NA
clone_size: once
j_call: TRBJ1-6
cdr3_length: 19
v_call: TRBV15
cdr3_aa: CATSRDRPTGRGRDSPLHF

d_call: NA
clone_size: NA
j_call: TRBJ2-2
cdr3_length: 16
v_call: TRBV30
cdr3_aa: CAWSVVTAANTGELFF

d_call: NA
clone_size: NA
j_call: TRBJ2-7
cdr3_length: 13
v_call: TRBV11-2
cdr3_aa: CASSFAPPGLKYF

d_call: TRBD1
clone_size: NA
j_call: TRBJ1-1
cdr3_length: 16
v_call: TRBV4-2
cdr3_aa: CASSQVGRTGTEQAFF

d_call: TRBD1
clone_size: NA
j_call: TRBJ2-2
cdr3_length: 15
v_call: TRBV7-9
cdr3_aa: CASSQDRGVTGELFF

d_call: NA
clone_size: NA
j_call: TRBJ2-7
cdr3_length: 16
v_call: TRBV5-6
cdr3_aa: CASSLTMTGTPYEQYF

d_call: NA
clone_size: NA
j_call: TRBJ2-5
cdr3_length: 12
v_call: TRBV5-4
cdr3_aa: CASSLAEETQYF

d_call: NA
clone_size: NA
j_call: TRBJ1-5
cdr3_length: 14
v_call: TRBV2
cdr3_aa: CASSGRVGNQPQHF

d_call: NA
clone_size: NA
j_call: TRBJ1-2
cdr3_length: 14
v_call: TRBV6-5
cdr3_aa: CASSYTPRVHGYTF

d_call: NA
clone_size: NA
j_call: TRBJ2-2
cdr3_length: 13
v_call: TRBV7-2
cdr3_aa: CASSNLGSGVMFF

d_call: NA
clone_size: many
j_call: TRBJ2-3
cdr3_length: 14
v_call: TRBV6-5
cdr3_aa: CASTEGGEADTQYF

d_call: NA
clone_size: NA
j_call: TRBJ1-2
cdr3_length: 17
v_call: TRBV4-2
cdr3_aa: CASSQDLNLGQHYGYTF

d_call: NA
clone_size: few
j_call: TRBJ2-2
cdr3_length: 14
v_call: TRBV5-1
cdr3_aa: CASRSTGGTGELFF

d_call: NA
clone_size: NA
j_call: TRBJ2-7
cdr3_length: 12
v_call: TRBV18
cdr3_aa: CASSPAAVEQYF

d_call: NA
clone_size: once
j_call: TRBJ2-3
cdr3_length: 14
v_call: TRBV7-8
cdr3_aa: CASSLAGHTDTQYF

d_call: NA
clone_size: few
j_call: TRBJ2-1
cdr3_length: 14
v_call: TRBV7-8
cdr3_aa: CASSLEGEYNEQFF

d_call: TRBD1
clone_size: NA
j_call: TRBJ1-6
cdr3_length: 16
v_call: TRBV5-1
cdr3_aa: CASSLNRGPGNSPLHF

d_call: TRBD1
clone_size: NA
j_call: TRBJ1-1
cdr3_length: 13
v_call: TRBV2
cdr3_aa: CASSAGGRPEAFF

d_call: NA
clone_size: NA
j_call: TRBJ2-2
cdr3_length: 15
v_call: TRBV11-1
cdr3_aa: CASSAGTPNTGELFF

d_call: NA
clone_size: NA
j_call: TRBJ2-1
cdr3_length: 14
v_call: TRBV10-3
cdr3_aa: CAISLTREDNEQFF

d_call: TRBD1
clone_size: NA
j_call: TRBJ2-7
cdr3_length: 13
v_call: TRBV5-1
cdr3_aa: CASSSTGDGEQYF

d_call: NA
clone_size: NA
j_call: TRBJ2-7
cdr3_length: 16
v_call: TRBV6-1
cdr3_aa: CASSEAQQGGVAKQYF

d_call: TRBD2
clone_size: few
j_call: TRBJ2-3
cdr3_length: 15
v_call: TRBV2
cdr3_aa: CASSELAGGTDTQYF

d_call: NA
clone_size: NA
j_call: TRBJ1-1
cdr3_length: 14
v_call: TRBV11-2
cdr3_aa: CASSFSSGNTEAFF

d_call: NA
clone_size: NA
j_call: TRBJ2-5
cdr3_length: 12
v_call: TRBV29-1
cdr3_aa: CSVEPFQETQYF

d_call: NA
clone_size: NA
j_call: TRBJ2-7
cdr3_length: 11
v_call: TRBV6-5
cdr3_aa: CASSTAYEQYF

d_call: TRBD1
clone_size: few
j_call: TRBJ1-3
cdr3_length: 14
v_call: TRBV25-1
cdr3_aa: CASSKQGRVNTIYF

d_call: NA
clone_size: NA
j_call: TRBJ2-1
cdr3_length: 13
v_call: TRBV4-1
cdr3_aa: CASSHFGGNGQFF